By sample share, the clone carrying this TCR beta chain is medium-sized. Its matching antigen is unknown. Bulk tumor gDNA, roughly 660 ng per sample, served as the TCR template. Surgeons took several biopsies per primary tumor, spaced far apart, during surgery. The study cohort was described as untreated, and its members had newly diagnosed non-small cell lung cancer. They went on to have curative surgery. Individuals who provided samples were patients with newly diagnosed non-small cell lung cancer who were having surgery with curative intent. This record belongs to a study of immune heterogeneity within non-small cell lung tumors. Background on the study: Histologically, a handful of tumors were squamous cell carcinomas and 9 to 10 were non-squamous carcinomas. The remaining 1 tumor was not otherwise specified. General observations from the study: Site-unique high-frequency clones occurred alongside identical dominant CDR3 beta clonotypes that recurred across tumor sites within a patient.

TCR beta CDR3 regions came from multiplex PCR with 32 forward V and 13 reverse J primers. Using its own MiXCR run on the multiplex PCR reads, TCRdb lists one record per CDR3 protein. Among about 13,000 distinct CDR3 sequences listed, about 25% were seen once. With 6 bases clipped from V and 7 bases from J, the junction kept 5 bases outside the gene matches. CDR1 and CDR2 from the germline V gene are MNHEY and SVGEGT. The CDR3 is 14 amino acids. The V gene is TRBV6-2 or TRBV6-3, the J gene TRBJ1-5, with TRBD1 identical over 11 bases. Sequencing used lung tumor tissue. The source is a man aged 45 to 65 with non-small cell lung cancer. The CDR3 sequence is CASRRTGGGQPQHF. CDR3 DNA sequence: TGTGCCAGCAGAAGGACAGGGGGCGGCCAGCCCCAGCATTTT.